The rows below give T cell receptor beta chains drawn from one sample of a study of beta chain features in type 1 diabetes. Assay: immunoSEQ multiplex PCR; the TCRdb copy retains only in-frame clones and omits some. The repertoire holds some 660,000 clones, with over 11% as singletons. The sample was naive CD4+ T cells from blood. The receptors stem from a young man with type 1 diabetes. Both conserved end residues are part of each CDR3. Each record gives: V gene, J gene, clone size, D gene, CDR3 DNA, CDR3 protein. A D gene is named only where the DNA matches it firmly. Size tells how often a clone was seen (once, few, many) or the class of an expanded clone, and some rows leave it out.

TRBV9	TRBJ2-1	few	TRBD2	TGTGCCAGCAGCCCCGGGGGGTCCGGTGAGCAGTTCTTC	CASSPGGSGEQFF
TRBV28	TRBJ2-7	.	.	TGTGCCAGCAGTAAAGATCTAGGGGAGCAGTACTTC	CASSKDLGEQYF
TRBV6-5	TRBJ2-5	few	.	TGTGCCAGCAGTTACCGAGAGACCCAGTACTTC	CASSYRETQYF
TRBV11-2	TRBJ2-2	.	TRBD2	TGTGCCAGCAGCATTAGCGGGAGGAACACCGGGGAGCTGTTTTTT	CASSISGRNTGELFF
TRBV9	TRBJ2-3	few	.	TGTGCCAGCAGCGTAGGGGCTAGCGAGAGCACAGATACGCAGTATTTT	CASSVGASESTDTQYF
TRBV18	TRBJ2-2	few	TRBD2	TGTGCCAGCTCACCACCGCTTCTAGCGGGAGTTACCACCGGGGAGCTGTTTTTT	CASSPPLLAGVTTGELFF
TRBV2	TRBJ1-5	few	TRBD1	TGTGCCAGCAGTCGGACAGGCAGGGGTCAGCCCCAGCATTTT	CASSRTGRGQPQHF
TRBV25-1	TRBJ2-3	.	.	TGTGCCAGCAGTGGGGGGACCAGCACAGATACGCAGTATTTT	CASSGGTSTDTQYF
TRBV27	TRBJ1-6	.	.	TGTGCCAGCAGTTATGGGGGTGGAGTACGATCACCCCTCCACTTT	CASSYGGGVRSPLHF
TRBV7-2	TRBJ2-7	few	.	TGTGCCAGCAGCTTAGGCTCGCACTACGAGCAGTACTTC	CASSLGSHYEQYF
TRBV19	TRBJ1-4	.	TRBD1	TGTGCCAGTAGGGGACAGGGTGTTGGAAAGCTGTTTTTT	CASRGQGVGKLFF
TRBV5-1	TRBJ2-7	.	.	TGCGCCAGCAGCTTGGGAGGGGGTCAGCCCTACGAGCAGTACTTC	CASSLGGGQPYEQYF
TRBV7-9	TRBJ2-4	.	.	TGTGCCAGCAGCACCTACACCGGGTCCTTAGCCAAAAACATTCAGTACTTC	CASSTYTGSLAKNIQYF
TRBV11-1	TRBJ1-2	.	TRBD1	TGTGCCAGCAGCTCCATTACCCGACAGGGGTTTGGCTACACCTTC	CASSSITRQGFGYTF
TRBV6-6	TRBJ2-7	.	TRBD2	TGTGCCAGCAGTGACGCGGGAGGGGCGACCTACGAGCAGTACTTC	CASSDAGGATYEQYF
TRBV30	TRBJ2-1	.	.	TGTGCGATACAGAGCTCCTACAATGAGCAGTTCTTC	CAIQSSYNEQFF
TRBV18	TRBJ2-1	.	.	TGTGCCAGCTCACCACCGATACACAACAATGAGCAGTTCTTC	CASSPPIHNNEQFF
TRBV7-2	TRBJ2-3	.	.	TGTGCCAGCAGGGAGGGGTACGGTACGCAGTATTTT	CASREGYGTQYF
TRBV4-3	TRBJ1-4	few	.	TGCGCCAGCAGCCAAGATACCTTGGGAGTCGGAGAAAAACTGTTTTTT	CASSQDTLGVGEKLFF
TRBV7-3	TRBJ2-4	.	.	TGTGCCAGCAGCCCCGGCCTAGCCAAAAACATTCAGTACTTC	CASSPGLAKNIQYF
TRBV5-4	TRBJ2-5	few	.	TGTGCCAGCAGCTTGTTCGTTGGGACCCAGTACTTC	CASSLFVGTQYF
TRBV30	TRBJ1-1	.	.	TGTGCCTGGAGTGTGGTAAAGGGACCCTATTCGGGAGAAGCTTTCTTT	CAWSVVKGPYSGEAFF
TRBV9	TRBJ2-5	.	.	TGTGCCAGCAGCGTAGGAAGGGCGCAAGAGACCCAGTACTTC	CASSVGRAQETQYF
TRBV28	TRBJ2-3	few	TRBD2	TGTGCCAGCAGTGGGCCGGGACTAGTTAAGGCGGATACGCAGTATTTT	CASSGPGLVKADTQYF
TRBV6-6	TRBJ2-5	.	.	TGTGCCAGCAGTTACCGCGAGGGAGCTTACGGGACCCAGTACTTC	CASSYREGAYGTQYF
TRBV18	TRBJ2-1	few	.	TGTGCCAGCTCACCAGGGGGCCCCTACAATGAGCAGTTCTTC	CASSPGGPYNEQFF
TRBV29-1	TRBJ1-5	few	.	TGCAGCGTTGAGGTCTCATTGGGGCAGCCCCAGCATTTT	CSVEVSLGQPQHF
TRBV20-1	TRBJ2-5	few	.	TGCAGTGCGCAAAAAGAGACCCAGTACTTC	CSAQKETQYF
TRBV9	TRBJ2-5	few	TRBD1	TGTGCCAGCAGCGCCCGACAGGGGGCGGTTCGAGAGACCCAGTACTTC	CASSARQGAVRETQYF
TRBV2	TRBJ2-7	few	.	TGTGCCAGCAGTGAGGGGGTTTCAAGGGACTTC	CASSEGVSRDF
TRBV5-1	TRBJ2-7	.	.	TGCGCCAGCAGCTTGAGCCAGGGTAGCGTCGAGCAGTACTTC	CASSLSQGSVEQYF
TRBV19	TRBJ2-3	few	.	TGTGCCAGTAGTTCCTCGGGTAGCGGAATCACAGATACGCAGTATTTT	CASSSSGSGITDTQYF
TRBV5-4	TRBJ2-7	.	.	TGTGCCAGCAGCCCTGCCTCGAACGAGCAGTACTTC	CASSPASNEQYF
TRBV9	TRBJ1-6	few	.	TGTGCCAGCAGTTTAGGGGGGAGAGTTAATTCACCCCTCCACTTT	CASSLGGRVNSPLHF
TRBV6-6	TRBJ2-3	few	.	TGTGCCAGCAGTTACTCGACGGGTGGGCGCGGAGATACGCAGTATTTT	CASSYSTGGRGDTQYF
TRBV15	TRBJ2-7	few	TRBD2	TGTGCCACCAGCAGACTCGGGACTAGCGGAAGCTACGAGCAGTACTTC	CATSRLGTSGSYEQYF
TRBV4-1	TRBJ1-1	.	.	TGCGCCAGCAGCCAAGAGGGTCTCACTGAAGCTTTCTTT	CASSQEGLTEAFF
TRBV27	TRBJ2-5	.	TRBD2	TGTGCCAGCAGTTTCGGCGGGGGGCCCCAAGAGACCCAGTACTTC	CASSFGGGPQETQYF
TRBV7-2	TRBJ2-5	.	.	TGTGCCAGCAGCTCGGGACCCTCGGAGACCCAGTACTTC	CASSSGPSETQYF
TRBV9	TRBJ2-3	few	TRBD2	TGTGCCAGCAGCGTGGGACTAGTGAGTTCAGATACGCAGTATTTT	CASSVGLVSSDTQYF
TRBV7-2	TRBJ2-3	.	.	TGTGCCAGCAGCTTAGGACGGGGATCGAGCACAGATACGCAGTATTTT	CASSLGRGSSTDTQYF
TRBV7-9	TRBJ2-5	few	.	TGTGCCAGCAGCGTCGCACCGGGACACTATCAAGAGACCCAGTACTTC	CASSVAPGHYQETQYF
TRBV10-1	TRBJ2-2	.	.	TGCGCCAGCAGTGACTTAGGGAACGGGGAGCTGTTTTTT	CASSDLGNGELFF
TRBV6-5	TRBJ2-1	.	TRBD1	TGTGCCAGCAGCCGGACAGGGAGCTCCTACAATGAGCAGTTCTTC	CASSRTGSSYNEQFF
TRBV30	TRBJ1-1	few	.	TGTGCCTGGAGTGCAGTAGGGCTAATGAACACTGAAGCTTTCTTT	CAWSAVGLMNTEAFF
TRBV30	TRBJ1-2	few	.	TGTGCCTGGATCATCCGGGGTAACTATGGCTACACCTTC	CAWIIRGNYGYTF
TRBV25-1	TRBJ2-2	few	TRBD1	TGTGCCAGCAGCGCCGTGGTCGGACAGGGGGCGGCCGGGGAGCTGTTTTTT	CASSAVVGQGAAGELFF
TRBV5-1	TRBJ2-4	few	.	TGCGCCAGCAGCGACCCACAGGGTGGAAACATTCAGTACTTC	CASSDPQGGNIQYF
TRBV18	TRBJ2-3	.	TRBD2	TGTGCCAGCTCACCAGCGGGGGGCGGCACAGATACGCAGTATTTT	CASSPAGGGTDTQYF